This T cell receptor (beta chain) is drawn from a study of OX40 agonist ivuxolimab in advanced cancers. Study details: Hepatocellular carcinoma, melanoma, renal cell or head and neck cancer was diagnosed in the dose-escalation patients. Previous treatment with anti-PD-1, anti-PD-L1 or anti-CTLA-4 therapy was allowed; about 44% had received some. General study findings and limits: With doses of 0.1 to 3.0 mg/kg, CD4+ and CD8+ blood T cells had undergone clonal expansion by week 6.

For this clone: As yet, its antigen is unknown.

This table comes from immunoSEQ multiplex PCR, and its TCRdb copy is limited to in-frame clones, with some not included. The sample yields about 60,000 clones, roughly 86% seen once. This CDR3 is 15 amino acids long. Germline CDR1 and CDR2: MNHEY and SVGAGI. V lost 5 bases to trimming and J lost 3 bases, with 16 bases between them. The chain combines TRBV6-5 with TRBJ1-1; tentatively, D is TRBD1 (5 bases). This TCR derives from an adult with an advanced solid tumor such as melanoma, head and neck, liver or kidney cancer. Here the sequenced sample was CD4+ or CD8+ T cells sorted from blood, taken in a trial of the OX40 agonist ivuxolimab. CDR3 protein: CASSNGPTGYTEAFF. In nucleotides, the CDR3 is TGTGCCAGCAGTAATGGCCCTACAGGTTACACTGAAGCTTTCTTT.